This is a list of T cell receptor beta chains from one sample in a study of blood T cell repertoires in COVID-19. Data came from immunoSEQ multiplex PCR; TCRdb stores just in-frame clones and leaves some out. The sample lists roughly 350,000 clones, under 95% seen once, with 15% to 20% in the top ten. The sequenced sample was PBMCs or T cells enriched from blood (not recorded which). The origin of the receptors is a woman aged 30 to 39 who had recovered from COVID-19. Each CDR3 is given with its conserved first and last residue. The D gene is left open where the match is weak. Clone size is stated in some rows and not others, as once, few, many or a class when expanded.

V	D	size	J	CDR3	DNA
TRBV5-1	TRBD2	NA	TRBJ2-3	CASSLAPSGAPDTQYF	TGCGCCAGCAGCTTGGCTCCTAGCGGGGCCCCAGATACGCAGTATTTT
TRBV28	TRBD1	NA	TRBJ2-1	CASIPATGSFEQFF	TGTGCCAGCATTCCCGCGACAGGGAGCTTTGAGCAGTTCTTC
TRBV29-1	TRBD1	NA	TRBJ2-7	CSVRYGQGSSEQYF	TGCAGCGTTCGGTATGGACAGGGGAGCAGCGAGCAGTACTTC
TRBV28	TRBD1	NA	TRBJ1-1	CASSKLPGQLSEAFF	TGTGCCAGCAGCAAACTCCCGGGACAGCTATCCGAAGCTTTCTTT
TRBV6-5	NA	few	TRBJ2-3	CASSRERPTDTQYF	TGTGCCAGCAGTCGAGAGCGACCCACAGATACGCAGTATTTT
TRBV5-1	NA	once	TRBJ1-2	CASSAGANYGYTF	TGCGCCAGCAGCGCGGGGGCCAACTATGGCTACACCTTC
TRBV24-1	TRBD2	NA	TRBJ2-3	CATSDFIGQRGGQYTQYF	TGTGCCACCAGTGATTTCATTGGGCAGCGGGGGGGCCAATATACGCAGTATTTT
TRBV19	NA	NA	TRBJ2-1	CASSMGGGAEQFF	TGTGCCAGTAGTATGGGTGGGGGCGCTGAGCAGTTCTTC
TRBV7-9	NA	NA	TRBJ1-2	CASSVTDYGYTF	TGTGCCAGCAGCGTGACAGATTACGGCTACACCTTC
TRBV28	NA	NA	TRBJ2-3	CASIPPGGGGNTQYF	TGTGCCAGCATCCCCCCGGGGGGAGGGGGGAATACGCAGTATTTT
TRBV12-3/TRBV12-4	NA	NA	TRBJ1-2	CASSFQGYGYTF	TGTGCCAGCAGTTTTCAGGGCTATGGCTACACCTTC
TRBV9	NA	NA	TRBJ1-2	CASSVDIGAGANYGYTF	TGTGCCAGCAGCGTAGATATCGGGGCAGGGGCTAACTATGGCTACACCTTC
TRBV7-3	NA	NA	TRBJ2-1	CASSLGGTDNEQFF	TGTGCCAGCAGCTTAGGGGGGACCGACAATGAGCAGTTCTTC
TRBV14	NA	NA	TRBJ1-6	CASSQTQRAPLHF	TGTGCCAGCAGCCAAACTCAACGCGCACCCCTCCACTTT
TRBV4-3	NA	NA	TRBJ2-1	CASRSFLSLNEQFF	TGCGCCAGCAGGTCCTTTCTCAGTCTCAATGAGCAGTTCTTC
TRBV19	NA	NA	TRBJ2-2	CASKSAGELFF	TGTGCCAGTAAGAGCGCCGGGGAGCTGTTTTTT
TRBV5-6	TRBD1	NA	TRBJ1-2	CASSLVGTANGYTF	TGTGCCAGCAGCTTGGTCGGGACAGCTAATGGCTACACCTTC
TRBV2	NA	NA	TRBJ1-5	CASSDLAPQGGQPQHF	TGTGCCAGCAGTGATTTGGCCCCACAGGGTGGTCAGCCCCAGCATTTT
TRBV3-1/TRBV3-2	NA	once	TRBJ1-2	CASSPGSNYGYTF	TGTGCCAGCAGCCCTGGGAGTAATTATGGCTACACCTTC
TRBV28	TRBD1	NA	TRBJ1-2	CASTDIQGARIYGYTF	TGTGCCAGCACCGATATACAGGGGGCGCGGATCTATGGCTACACCTTC
TRBV18	NA	NA	TRBJ1-1	CASSPGQNTEAFF	TGTGCCAGCTCACCAGGGCAGAACACTGAAGCTTTCTTT
TRBV19	TRBD1	few	TRBJ1-2	CASSITGGAEGYTF	TGTGCCAGTAGTATAACAGGGGGCGCGGAAGGCTACACCTTC
TRBV28	TRBD1	NA	TRBJ1-1	CASSLDSQGRTEAFF	TGTGCCAGCAGTTTAGACTCACAGGGGCGGACTGAAGCTTTCTTT
TRBV7-8	NA	NA	TRBJ1-3	CASSLDLGNTIYF	TGTGCCAGCAGCTTAGACCTAGGAAACACCATATATTTT
TRBV20-1	TRBD2	NA	TRBJ2-1	CSASQGLPNEQFF	TGCAGTGCTAGTCAGGGACTACCAAATGAGCAGTTCTTC
TRBV27	NA	NA	TRBJ2-3	CASSWRGGRTDTQYF	TGTGCCAGCAGTTGGCGGGGAGGTAGGACAGATACGCAGTATTTT
TRBV3-1/TRBV3-2	NA	NA	TRBJ2-7	CASSQESSSYEQYF	TGTGCCAGCAGCCAAGAATCTAGTTCCTACGAGCAGTACTTC
TRBV9	TRBD2	NA	TRBJ2-2	CASSVVTSGNTGELFF	TGTGCCAGCAGCGTAGTTACTAGCGGGAACACCGGGGAGCTGTTTTTT
TRBV5-4	TRBD1	NA	TRBJ2-1	CASSKDREPYNEQFF	TGTGCCAGCAGCAAAGACAGGGAACCCTACAATGAGCAGTTCTTC
TRBV28	TRBD2	NA	TRBJ2-2	CASSPGGANTGELFF	TGTGCCAGCAGTCCCGGGGGGGCGAACACCGGGGAGCTGTTTTTT
TRBV28	NA	NA	TRBJ1-1	CASSSTQENTEAFF	TGTGCCAGCAGTTCGACACAGGAGAACACTGAAGCTTTCTTT
TRBV2	NA	NA	TRBJ1-1	CASSARNPGTEAFF	TGTGCCAGCAGTGCTAGGAATCCGGGCACTGAAGCTTTCTTT
TRBV5-8	NA	NA	TRBJ1-1	CASSRRRDTEAFF	TGTGCCAGCAGCCGCAGGAGGGACACTGAAGCTTTCTTT
TRBV3-1/TRBV3-2	TRBD2	NA	TRBJ2-3	CASSRGLAGGPSTDTQYF	TGTGCCAGCAGCCGGGGACTAGCGGGAGGACCTAGCACAGATACGCAGTATTTT
TRBV2	TRBD2	NA	TRBJ2-1	CASSDGPERTSGRYNEQFF	TGTGCCAGCAGTGACGGCCCGGAGAGGACTAGCGGGAGGTACAATGAGCAGTTCTTC
TRBV2	NA	NA	TRBJ1-2	CASSLGATNYGYTF	TGTGCCAGCAGTCTTGGGGCAACTAACTATGGCTACACCTTC
TRBV29-1	NA	once	TRBJ1-2	CSASPRELAYTF	TGCAGCGCTTCGCCCAGGGAATTGGCCTACACCTTC
TRBV6-5	TRBD2	once	TRBJ2-7	CASIRGSSGLYEQYF	TGTGCCAGCATTCGCGGGTCTAGCGGGTTGTACGAGCAGTACTTC
TRBV9	TRBD2	few	TRBJ2-1	CASSERGLAPYNEQFF	TGTGCCAGCAGCGAGCGGGGGCTAGCGCCCTACAATGAGCAGTTCTTC
TRBV30	NA	NA	TRBJ2-5	CAWSLSLVEETQYF	TGTGCCTGGAGTCTATCTCTCGTGGAAGAGACCCAGTACTTC
TRBV28	NA	NA	TRBJ1-5	CASSFFKGPGQPQHF	TGTGCCAGCAGTTTTTTTAAGGGGCCGGGTCAGCCCCAGCATTTT
TRBV4-1	TRBD1	NA	TRBJ2-5	CASSQESPGGAETQYF	TGCGCCAGCAGCCAAGAATCCCCAGGGGGCGCCGAGACCCAGTACTTC
TRBV19	NA	NA	TRBJ1-3	CASSIGVASGNTIYF	TGTGCCAGTAGTATCGGCGTAGCCTCTGGAAACACCATATATTTT
TRBV28	NA	NA	TRBJ2-1	CASRRYNEQFF	TGTGCCAGCCGGAGGTACAATGAGCAGTTCTTC
TRBV9	NA	NA	TRBJ1-4	CASSVGLQGSTNEKLFF	TGTGCCAGCAGCGTAGGTCTGCAGGGCTCAACTAATGAAAAACTGTTTTTT
TRBV18	NA	NA	TRBJ2-2	CASSPQETAKTGELFF	TGTGCCAGCTCACCACAGGAGACAGCCAAAACCGGGGAGCTGTTTTTT
TRBV27	NA	NA	TRBJ1-2	CASSLTANLANYGYTF	TGTGCCAGCAGTTTGACAGCCAACCTAGCTAACTATGGCTACACCTTC
TRBV19	NA	NA	TRBJ1-3	CASSAGFGGNTIYF	TGTGCCAGTAGTGCGGGTTTCGGGGGAAACACCATATATTTT
TRBV28	NA	NA	TRBJ2-1	CASSLGGFVYNEQFF	TGTGCCAGCAGCCTTGGGGGGTTCGTCTACAATGAGCAGTTCTTC
TRBV19	NA	NA	TRBJ1-1	CASRPQTRGLNTEAFF	TGTGCCAGTAGACCACAGACGCGGGGGCTGAACACTGAAGCTTTCTTT
TRBV12-5	NA	NA	TRBJ1-6	CASGFFQVGSPLHF	TGTGCTAGTGGTTTTTTCCAGGTAGGTTCACCCCTCCACTTT
TRBV11-3	NA	NA	TRBJ2-1	CASSSTSQGSTYNEQFF	TGTGCCAGCAGCTCAACTTCACAGGGCTCGACCTACAATGAGCAGTTCTTC
TRBV5-1	NA	NA	TRBJ1-1	CASSSGLNTEAFF	TGCGCCAGCAGCTCAGGACTCAACACTGAAGCTTTCTTT
TRBV5-1	TRBD1	NA	TRBJ2-7	CASSLSPGQGAYEQYF	TGCGCCAGCAGCTTGTCTCCCGGACAGGGGGCCTACGAGCAGTACTTC
TRBV28	TRBD1	NA	TRBJ2-5	CASSNRTGGETQYF	TGTGCCAGCAGTAACAGGACAGGGGGGGAGACCCAGTACTTC